The 23 T cell receptor beta chains presented below share a single source sample, sequenced in a study of cytomegalovirus exposure and HLA in healthy donors (dated by TCRdb to about 2017). The library was generated by the immunoSEQ multiplex PCR assay. For the multiplex PCR, a mixture combining 60 forward primers for TCR Vbeta segments and 13 reverse primers for TCR Jbeta segments was used. TCRdb limited this immuneACCESS table to in-frame rearrangements with V and J called. A share of clones is missing; checked studies link under half to unresolved V genes, and the rest is unexplained. Present in this sample are approximately 90,000 clones, about 80% of which were seen just once. Clones ranked in the top ten supply more than 1.3% of the sample. The sequenced sample was PBMCs. The receptors derive from a male donor in good health and CMV-seronegative.

This clone is judged medium-sized (0.01 to 0.1%). The rearrangement joins TRBV6-5 to TRBJ1-1; D possibly corresponds to TRBD1 (5 bases). There are 13 residues in the CDR3. CDR1 and CDR2 (germline): MNHEY, SVGAGI. Between the trimmed V and J ends, which lost 8 bases and 3 bases, there was a span of 13 bases. CDR3 in DNA: TGTGCCAGCTGGGATGGGGCCCACACTGAAGCTTTCTTT. Encoded protein: CASWDGAHTEAFF.

The chain is built from TRBV6-6 and TRBJ2-1; 10 nucleotides align to TRBD1. This CDR3 contains 15 residues. Per the germline V gene, CDR1 is MNHNY and CDR2 is SVGAGI (reference sequence). The V and J ends lost 2 bases and 7 bases, in that order; junction bases with no gene match: 5. The CDR3 here is CASSYDRGLNNEQFF. The CDR3 DNA reads TGTGCCAGCAGTTACGACAGGGGGCTAAATAATGAGCAGTTCTTC.

The rearrangement links TRBV6-1 to TRBJ1-2; TRBD1 aligns across 10 bases. The V segment lost 2 bases and the J segment 7 bases; nucleotides outside the gene matches: 4. Looked up from germline, CDR1 is MNHNS and CDR2 is SASEGT. CDR3 length: 14 amino acids. CDR3 residues: CASSEWTGGTGYTF. CDR3 DNA sequence: TGTGCCAGCAGTGAATGGACAGGGGGTACTGGCTACACCTTC.

The chain joins TRBV29-1 to TRBJ1-1; TRBD1 matches at 8 bases. Germline loops: CDR1 SQVTM, CDR2 ANQGSEA. The CDR3 extends over 11 amino acids. V lost 5 bases and J lost 12; bases outside the gene matches: 8. The CDR3 DNA reads TGCAGCGTTTCCCTGGGACAGGCGACTTTCTTT. Translated, it gives CSVSLGQATFF.

Comments on this clone: Other DNA sequences in this specimen translate into the identical CDR3. The chain has TRBV28 and TRBJ2-3, with 8 nucleotides matching TRBD2. CDR3 length: 13 residues. CDR1 and CDR2 from the germline V gene are MDHEN and SYDVKM. After removal of 7 bases from V and 1 base from J, the junction contained 1 base not matched to a gene. CDR3 bases: TGTGCCAGCATTAGCGGGGGCACAGATACGCAGTATTTT. It encodes CASISGGTDTQYF.

This chain joins TRBV28 and TRBJ2-5; TRBD1 matches at 7 bases. The DNA end lines up better with TRBJ2-7; the J call may be wrong. This CDR3 spans 16 amino acids. Germline assignment: CDR1 MDHEN and CDR2 SYDVKM. The DNA of the CDR3 is TGTGCCAGCTCCTCATCCTCCCGGGACAGCTACTACGAGCAGTACTTC. Its protein is CASSSSSRDSYYEQYF.

This clone was detected a few times. The chain employs TRBV25-1 and TRBJ2-1, with no clear D. The germline V gene has CDR1 MGHDK and CDR2 SYGVNS. V lost 0 bases, J lost 5 bases, and 14 bases lay in between. This CDR3 is 16 amino acids long. CDR3 in DNA: TGTGCCAGCAGTGAATATTCGGGTACGTTTGACAATGAGCAGTTCTTC. Its protein product is CASSEYSGTFDNEQFF.

The chain couples TRBV27 to TRBJ2-7; 13 nucleotides align to TRBD2. V dropped 5 bases and J dropped 4; count of bases not matched to a gene: 5. The CDR3 length is 15 residues. Germline assignment: CDR1 MNHEY and CDR2 SMNVEV (reference sequence). CDR3 sequence reads: CASSAGTSGTYEQYF. The CDR3 bases are TGTGCCAGCAGTGCGGGGACTAGCGGGACGTACGAGCAGTACTTC.

This clone has a single count. The chain is built from TRBV4-3 and TRBJ1-6; D is possibly TRBD1 (5 bases). CDR3 length: 15 residues. CDR1 and CDR2 (germline): LGHNA, YSLEER. Deletions cut 0 bases from V and 9 bases from J, with 12 bases between. The DNA of the CDR3 is TGCGCCAGCAGCCAAGATCTAGGGGAAGGTTCACCCCTCCACTTT. This codes for CASSQDLGEGSPLHF.

The chain joins TRBV27 to TRBJ1-2; D perhaps matches TRBD1 (5 bases). From germline, CDR1 is MNHEY and CDR2 SMNVEV (reference sequence). V lost 6 bases and J 6 bases, leaving 17 bases between the germline ends. This CDR3 is 14 amino acids long. Here the CDR3 reads CASRRSGVRDGYTF. In DNA, the CDR3 is TGTGCCAGCAGAAGGTCGGGGGTTCGGGATGGCTACACCTTC.

This chain joins TRBV5-4 and TRBJ2-7; tentatively, D is TRBD2 (7 bases). Germline V gives CDR1 SGHNT, CDR2 YYREEE (reference sequence). V was cut by 3 bases and J by 7 bases, with 20 bases left in between. The CDR3 has 15 amino acids. The CDR3 DNA follows: TGTGCCAGCAGCTCTTCCGCGGGGGCCCCTAAAGAGCAGTACTTC. This encodes CASSSSAGAPKEQYF.

This rearrangement joins TRBV18 to TRBJ1-1, with 9 positions matching TRBD1. Germline V CDR1 and CDR2: KGHSH, LQKENI. The CDR3 consists of 21 residues. V lost 0 bases and J lost 1; bases outside the gene matches: 18. The CDR3 is CASSPPRRTQGAFMRNTEAFF. The CDR3 DNA follows: TGTGCCAGCTCACCACCACGCCGGACACAGGGGGCTTTCATGCGGAACACTGAAGCTTTCTTT.

This sequence joins TRBV29-1 and TRBJ1-5; 11 bases are shared with TRBD1. Germline trimming cut 6 bases from V and 4 bases from J; bases unmatched to any gene: 8. Germline CDR1 SQVTM, CDR2 ANQGSEA. The CDR3 spans 15 residues. CDR3 protein: CSVVLGTGGNQPQHF. The CDR3 coding sequence is TGCAGCGTAGTACTCGGGACAGGGGGAAATCAGCCCCAGCATTTT. The full variable domain, completed using reference TRBV29-1 and TRBJ1-5, is SAVISQKPSRDICQRGTSLTIQCQVDSQVTMMFWYRQQPGQSLTLIATANQGSEATYESGFVIDKFPISRPNLTFSTLTVSNMSPEDSSIYLCSVVLGTGGNQPQHFGDGTRLSIL.

A few counts support this clone. The chain has TRBV28 and TRBJ1-1; perhaps TRBD1 as D (5 bases). Germline V lookup: CDR1 MDHEN, CDR2 SYDVKM. Trimming pared 8 bases from V and 6 bases from J, leaving 28 bases between. The CDR3 has 17 residues. The CDR3 DNA reads TGTGCCAGCTGCTGGAGGGGCAGGCGACCCGATTTCGCTGAAGCTTTCTTT. The encoded protein is CASCWRGRRPDFAEAFF.

This clone was detected a few times. The J gene is TRBJ1-1, the V gene TRBV5-4; 9 nucleotides align to TRBD1. J gave up 4 bases and V 0 bases, and 4 bases lay outside the gene matches. The germline V gene has CDR1 SGHNT and CDR2 YYREEE (reference sequence). This CDR3 has 15 residues. CDR3 nucleotide sequence: TGTGCCAGCAGCTTGGGTGACAGGGGGGGCACTGAAGCTTTCTTT. Translated: CASSLGDRGGTEAFF.

As DNA, the CDR3 is TGTGCCAGCAGTTTACAAGGGGCCAGGCAGTATTTT. Encoded protein: CASSLQGARQYF. The rearrangement joins TRBV2 to TRBJ2-3, with D possibly being TRBD1 (5 bases). Germline V gene sequence: CDR1 SNHLY, CDR2 FYNNEI. Between the trimmed V and J ends, which lost 5 bases and 11 bases, there was a span of 14 bases. The CDR3 extends over 12 amino acids. Complete variable domain (other parts from reference TRBV2 and TRBJ2-3): EPEVTQTPSHQVTQMGQEVILRCVPISNHLYFYWYRQILGQKVEFLVSFYNNEISEKSEIFDDQFSVERPDGSNFTLKIRSTKLEDSAMYFCASSLQGARQYFGPGTRLTVL.

Here the CDR3 reads CASSTSGTVSEAFF. In DNA, the CDR3 is TGTGCCAGCAGCACATCCGGGACAGTGTCTGAAGCTTTCTTT. The V and J genes are TRBV25-1 and TRBJ1-1, with 7 bases fitting TRBD1. Germline loops: CDR1 MGHDK, CDR2 SYGVNS. The CDR3 contains 14 residues. With 6 bases clipped from V and 6 bases from J, the junction kept 10 bases outside the gene matches.

This chain joins TRBV7-2 and TRBJ2-3; D gene ambiguous. Trimming shortened V by 1 base and J by 0 bases, and 5 bases separated the two germline ends. The CDR3 runs to 14 residues. Germline values: CDR1 SGHTA, CDR2 FQGNSA. The CDR3 region has the DNA TGTGCCAGCAGCTTAGATACTAGCACAGATACGCAGTATTTT. Translating gives CASSLDTSTDTQYF.

V is TRBV27 and J is TRBJ2-2; no reliable D call. With 7 bases removed from V and 6 bases from J, the gap between germline ends came to 12 bases. Germline V CDR1 and CDR2: MNHEY, SMNVEV (reference sequence). The CDR3 length is 13 residues. Written as DNA, the CDR3 is TGTGCCAGCACCTTACGAGAGTCCGGGGAGCTGTTTTTT. Translated: CASTLRESGELFF.

There are a few counts of this clone. The rearrangement joins TRBV9 to TRBJ1-2, with a possible D match to TRBD1 (5 bases). The germline gives CDR1 SGDLS, CDR2 YYNGEE. The CDR3 extends over 15 amino acids. Trimming removed 0 bases at V and 2 bases at J, with 11 bases between. The CDR3 is CASSVGQGGNYGYTF. The CDR3, as DNA: TGTGCCAGCAGCGTAGGGCAGGGAGGGAACTATGGCTACACCTTC.

The table lists this clone with a few counts. The genes are TRBV6-5 and TRBJ1-2, with D unresolved. Germline V gene data show CDR1 as MNHEY and CDR2 as SVGAGI. This CDR3 has 13 amino acids. The V gene lost 0 bases and the J gene lost 4 bases, with 6 bases spanning the gap. The CDR3 is CASSYSGVYGYTF. The CDR3 DNA follows: TGTGCCAGCAGTTACTCCGGGGTCTATGGCTACACCTTC.

The table lists this clone with a few counts. This chain uses TRBV2 with TRBJ2-1; maybe TRBD2 (6 bases). Per the germline V gene, CDR1 is SNHLY and CDR2 is FYNNEI. The CDR3 spans 10 residues. V lost 9 bases, J lost 10 bases, and 10 bases lay in between. This CDR3 reads CASRGREQFF. The CDR3 bases are TGTGCCAGTCGGGGGAGGGAGCAGTTCTTC.

The chain employs TRBV13 and TRBJ1-2, with D tentatively TRBD1 (5 bases). V was pared by 1 base and J by 7 bases, with 13 bases between. Germline V gives CDR1 PRHDT, CDR2 FYEKMQ (reference sequence). This CDR3 is 14 amino acids long. The CDR3, as DNA: TGTGCCAGCAGCTTAGCCGGACATGCTTCTGGCTACACCTTC. This encodes CASSLAGHASGYTF.